This TCR beta chain was captured in a study of blood T cell repertoires in COVID-19. Across the study: Specimens from acute and convalescent COVID-19 originated in the United States, Italy and Spain.

Participant ages covered roughly 18 to 89 years across 24 US areas. Participants were placed into cohorts based on the clinical history they reported. The CDR3 runs 15 residues. The V gene's germline CDR1 is LNHDA and CDR2 SQIVND (reference sequence). V dropped 9 bases and J dropped 6; count of bases not matched to a gene: 12. In the original processing: Amplification with reference gene primers provided the estimates of nucleated cell counts. Assay used: immunoSEQ multiplex PCR; TCRdb lists only in-frame clones, some missing. V, J and clone size derive from that table, while D and trimming were established from the DNA sequence. Altogether approximately 440,000 clones are present, less than 95% being singletons, with the ten largest covering approximately 0.55%.

This receptor was taken from a man between 18 and 35 years old who had recovered from COVID-19. Sequenced input: PBMCs or T cells enriched from blood (not recorded which). V is TRBV19 and J is TRBJ2-7; 12 bases align to TRBD1. The CDR3 DNA follows: TGTGCCAGCCGTACCACCGGGACAGGGGGCGTCGAGCAGTACTTC. Encoded protein: CASRTTGTGGVEQYF.